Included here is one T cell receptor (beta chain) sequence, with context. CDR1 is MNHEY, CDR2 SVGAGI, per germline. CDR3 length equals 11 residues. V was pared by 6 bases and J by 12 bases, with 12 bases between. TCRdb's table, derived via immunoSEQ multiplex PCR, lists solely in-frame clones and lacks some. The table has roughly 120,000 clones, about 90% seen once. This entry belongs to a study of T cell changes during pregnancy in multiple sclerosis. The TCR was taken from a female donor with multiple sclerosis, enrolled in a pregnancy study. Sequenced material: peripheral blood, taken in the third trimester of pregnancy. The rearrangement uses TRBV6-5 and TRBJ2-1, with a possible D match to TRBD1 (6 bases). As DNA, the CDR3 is TGTGCCAGCAGAGGGACATTAGGGCAGTTCTTC. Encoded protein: CASRGTLGQFF.